This T cell receptor beta chain was sequenced for a study of blood T cell repertoires in COVID-19 (dated by TCRdb to the early 2020s). Regarding the study in general: Collaborator samples came from the United States, Italy and Spain and covered acute and convalescent phases of COVID-19. The prospective study material was composed of cDNA or gDNA derived from T cells, B-cell-depleted T cells, or PBMCs. The dataset comprised deeply sampled blood TCRbeta repertoires from subjects exposed to, actively infected with, or recovered from COVID-19. The repertoires were released in a freely available public database intended as a resource for research on the immune response to SARS-CoV-2. Samples came from the ongoing ImmuneRACE study (first 160 participants) plus 1,254 subjects from 6 global collaborators. The sample metadata nearly always contained a de-identified subject ID, COVID-19 status, age in years and sex. Where available, HLA class I and class II types were obtained from metadata supplied by the sample provider rather than from assay-based typing.

The immunoSEQ Assay, a bias-controlled multiplex PCR, was used to amplify TCRbeta CDR3 regions from genomic DNA. As for the original processing: The number of nucleated cells in each sample was estimated from the amplification of reference gene primers within the assay. To quantify the absolute abundance of each unique TCRbeta CDR3 rearrangement, sequence reads were collapsed and filtered. For each sample, productive Simpson clonality was calculated as the square root of Simpson's diversity index across productive rearrangements. What TCRdb holds here is the immuneACCESS table cut down to in-frame rearrangements. Part of the clones is not present; checked against another copy, under half of the missing clones reflect an unresolved V gene, and the others are unexplained. V and J calls plus clone size are reproduced from that table; the DNA served to infer D and trimming. The sample table contains fewer than 350,000 clones; only one count was recorded for roughly 90% of them. The ten largest make up under 5% of the sample.

At one collaborating source in Seattle, patients were enrolled during active infection and were followed longitudinally through the course of disease. Each collaborating institution followed its own protocols to collect whole blood in K2EDTA tubes. For TCRbeta analysis, collaborator samples were shipped as frozen whole blood, as isolated PBMCs, or as DNA extracted from either sample type. The CDR3 covers 15 residues, taking in both the cysteine and the phenylalanine. Solely the CDR3 DNA is kept, with 45 bases framed from the first base. Cut back by 0 bases and 2 bases, the V and J ends lie 10 bases apart. The germline V gene supplies CDR1 SGHTA and CDR2 FQGNSA. The count of this clone is one. Its antigen target is currently unknown. Within one base of it there is no much larger clone, and no base qualities were kept. The paper's findings and limits, for the study overall: The quantity of clinical and demographic metadata differed by source and by participant and was supplied without curation.

The TCR comes from a woman aged 60 to 75 with COVID-19, enrolled during active disease. The sequence is built from TRBV7-2 and TRBJ1-2; tentative D gene TRBD1, with 6 bases matching. Specimen: peripheral blood. The DNA reads TGTGCCAGCAGCTTAGCGGACAGCTACAACTATGGCTACACCTTC. Translated, it gives CASSLADSYNYGYTF.